This T cell receptor (beta chain) was found in a study of shared clonotypes between healthy human individuals. Study overall: A donor's plate count was three for CD4 naive and three for CD4 memory; CD8 naive had two and CD8 memory one.

Donation came from healthy HIV-negative adults that had no recent acute infections or vaccinations. Study-wide points: A handful of donors shared 5% to 5.5% of their naive CD4 clonotypes.

This table comes from immunoSEQ multiplex PCR, and its TCRdb copy is limited to in-frame clones, with some not included. The sample carries more than 2 million clones, roughly 94% recorded once. As to this clone: No antigen is known for it.

V lost 6 bases and J lost 9; bases outside the gene matches: 13. Germline assignment: CDR1 LNHDA and CDR2 SQIVND (reference sequence). This CDR3 is 14 amino acids long. The sequenced sample was naive CD4+ T cells sorted from blood. The sample's subset: CD45RA+ positively selected. The chain employs TRBV19 and TRBJ1-2; 7 bases match TRBD1. The receptor comes from a young man in good health. This CDR3 reads CASRPTGTVRSYTF. For the CDR3, the DNA is TGTGCCAGTAGACCTACCGGGACAGTCAGGAGCTACACCTTC.